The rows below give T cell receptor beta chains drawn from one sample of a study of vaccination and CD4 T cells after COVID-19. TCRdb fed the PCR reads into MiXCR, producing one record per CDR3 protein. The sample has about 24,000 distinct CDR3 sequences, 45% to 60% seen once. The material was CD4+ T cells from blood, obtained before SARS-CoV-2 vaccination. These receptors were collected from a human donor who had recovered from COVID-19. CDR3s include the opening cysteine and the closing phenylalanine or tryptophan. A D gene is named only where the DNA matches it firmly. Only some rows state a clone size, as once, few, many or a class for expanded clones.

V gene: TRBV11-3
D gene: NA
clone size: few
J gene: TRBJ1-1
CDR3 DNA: TGTGCCAGCAGCTTAGATGGAAGGGGCGGAAGTACTGAAGCTTTCTTT
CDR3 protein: CASSLDGRGGSTEAFF

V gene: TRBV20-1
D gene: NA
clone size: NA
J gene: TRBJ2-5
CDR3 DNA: TGCAGTGCTAGATGGTCTAGCCAAGAGACCCAGTACTTC
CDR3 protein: CSARWSSQETQYF

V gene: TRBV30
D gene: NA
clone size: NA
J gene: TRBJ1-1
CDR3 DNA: TGTGCCTGGGCCCCGGGGGGGTGGACTGAAGCTTTCTTT
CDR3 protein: CAWAPGGWTEAFF

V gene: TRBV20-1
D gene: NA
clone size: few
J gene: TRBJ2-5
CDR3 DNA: TGCAGTGCTATACCCAAAGAGACCCAGTACTTC
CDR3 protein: CSAIPKETQYF

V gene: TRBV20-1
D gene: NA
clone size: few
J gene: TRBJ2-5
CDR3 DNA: TGCAGTGCCATCGGACAGATCCAAGAGACCCAGTACTTC
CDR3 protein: CSAIGQIQETQYF

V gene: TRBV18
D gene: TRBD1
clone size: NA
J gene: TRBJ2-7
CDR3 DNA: TGTGCCAGCTCTCACAACGCAGGGACAGGGGCCTACGAGCAGTACTTC
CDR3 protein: CASSHNAGTGAYEQYF

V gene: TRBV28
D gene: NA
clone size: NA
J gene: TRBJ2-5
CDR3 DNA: TGTGCCAGCTGCCGCGCAGTTCGAGAGACCCAGTACTTC
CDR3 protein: CASCRAVRETQYF

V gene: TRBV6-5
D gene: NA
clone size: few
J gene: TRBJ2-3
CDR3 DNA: TGTGCCAGCAGTTACGACAGGCGCATTGGAGATACGCAGTATTTT
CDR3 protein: CASSYDRRIGDTQYF

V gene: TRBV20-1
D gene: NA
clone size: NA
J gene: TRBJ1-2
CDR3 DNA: TGCAGTGCCTCGGGGGGGGTAAGGCGTGGCTACACCTTC
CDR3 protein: CSASGGVRRGYTF

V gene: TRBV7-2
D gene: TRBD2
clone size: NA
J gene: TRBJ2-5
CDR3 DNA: TGTGCCAGCAGCTTAGCGTGGGGGGGAGGACAAGAGACCCAGTACTTC
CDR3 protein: CASSLAWGGGQETQYF

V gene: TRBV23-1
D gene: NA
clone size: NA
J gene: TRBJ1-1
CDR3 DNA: TGCGCCAGCAGTCTACCCGGGACAAAAAACACTGAAGCTTTCTTT
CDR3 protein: CASSLPGTKNTEAFF

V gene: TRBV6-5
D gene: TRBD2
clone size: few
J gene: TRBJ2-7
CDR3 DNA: TGTGCCAGCAGTTACTCGACGGGTAGCGGGAGGACTTACGAGCAGTACTTC
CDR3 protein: CASSYSTGSGRTYEQYF

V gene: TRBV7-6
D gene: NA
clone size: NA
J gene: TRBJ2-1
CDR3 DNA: TGTGCCAGCAGTAGGACTCAAAATGAGCAGTTCTTC
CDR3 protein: CASSRTQNEQFF

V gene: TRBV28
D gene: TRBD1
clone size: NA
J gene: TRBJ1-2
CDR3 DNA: TGTGCCAGCATTACAGGGGGCTCGGATGGCTACACCTTC
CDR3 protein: CASITGGSDGYTF

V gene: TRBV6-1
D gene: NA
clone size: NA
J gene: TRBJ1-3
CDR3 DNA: TGTGCCAGCAGTCTCCCGGGACAAGGAAACTCTGGAAACACCATATATTTT
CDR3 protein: CASSLPGQGNSGNTIYF

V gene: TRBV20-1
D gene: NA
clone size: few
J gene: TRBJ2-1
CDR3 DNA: TGCAGTGCTAGAGTGGCGGGTACCTCCTACAATGAGCAGTTCTTC
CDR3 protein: CSARVAGTSYNEQFF

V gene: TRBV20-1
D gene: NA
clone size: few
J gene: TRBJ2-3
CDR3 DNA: TGCAGTGCTAGAGATCATTCCCGGGGGTTCACAGATACGCAGTATTTT
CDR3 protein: CSARDHSRGFTDTQYF

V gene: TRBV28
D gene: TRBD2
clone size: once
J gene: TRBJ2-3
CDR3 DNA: TGTGCCAGCAGTTTTTGGGAGTTGAGCGGGACCACAGATACGCAGTATTTT
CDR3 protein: CASSFWELSGTTDTQYF

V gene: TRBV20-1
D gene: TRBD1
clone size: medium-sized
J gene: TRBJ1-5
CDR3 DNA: TGCAGTGCTAGAGGTATAGGGGGCGCGGGTCAGCCCCAGCATTTT
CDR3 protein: CSARGIGGAGQPQHF

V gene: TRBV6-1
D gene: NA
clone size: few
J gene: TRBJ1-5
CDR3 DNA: TGTGCCAGCAGTGAAGCTTTCAGGGCGAGTCAGCCCCAGCATTTT
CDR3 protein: CASSEAFRASQPQHF

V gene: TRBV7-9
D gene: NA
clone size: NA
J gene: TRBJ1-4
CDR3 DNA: TGTGCCAGCAGCTTATTGTCCGGGGCAGGAGAAAAACTGTTTTTT
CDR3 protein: CASSLLSGAGEKLFF

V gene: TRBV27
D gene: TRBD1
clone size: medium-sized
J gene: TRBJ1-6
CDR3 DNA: TGTGCCAGCAGTTTATACAGGGGGAAGGATTCACCCCTCCACTTT
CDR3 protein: CASSLYRGKDSPLHF

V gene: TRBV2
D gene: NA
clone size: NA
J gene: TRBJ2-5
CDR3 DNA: TGTGCCAGCAGGGGGGAAGAGACCCAGTACTTC
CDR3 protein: CASRGEETQYF

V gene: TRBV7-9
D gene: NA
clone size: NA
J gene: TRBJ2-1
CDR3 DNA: TGTGCCAGCAGCTTAGGAACAGGGTGGAATGAGCAGTTCTTC
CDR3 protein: CASSLGTGWNEQFF

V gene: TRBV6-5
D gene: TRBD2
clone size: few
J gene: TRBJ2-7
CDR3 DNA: TGTGCCAGCAGTTACCAGCTAGCGGGCTACGAGCAGTACTTC
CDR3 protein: CASSYQLAGYEQYF

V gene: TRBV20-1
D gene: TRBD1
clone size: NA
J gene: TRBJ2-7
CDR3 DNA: TGCAGTGCTAGCCCGGGACAGGGGGCCTACGAGCAGTACTTC
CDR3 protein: CSASPGQGAYEQYF

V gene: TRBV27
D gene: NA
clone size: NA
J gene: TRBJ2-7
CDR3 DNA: TGTGCCAGCAGCCTCCTATCGGATAGCTACGAGCAGTACTTC
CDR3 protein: CASSLLSDSYEQYF

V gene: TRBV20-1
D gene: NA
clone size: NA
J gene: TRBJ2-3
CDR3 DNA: TGCAGTGCCCGAGGGGTGCGGGGAATCGTAAGCACAGATACGCAGTATTTT
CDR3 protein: CSARGVRGIVSTDTQYF

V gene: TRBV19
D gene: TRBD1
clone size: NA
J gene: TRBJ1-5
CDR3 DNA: TGTGCCAGTAGGAAGACAGGGACATATCAGCCCCAGCATTTT
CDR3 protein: CASRKTGTYQPQHF

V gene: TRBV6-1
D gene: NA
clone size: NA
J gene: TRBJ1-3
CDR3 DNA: TGTGCCAGCAGTGAACGGCAGGGCGTAAACACCATATATTTT
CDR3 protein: CASSERQGVNTIYF

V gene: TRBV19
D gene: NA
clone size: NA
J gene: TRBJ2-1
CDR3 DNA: TGTGCCAGTAGTATGGGGGCGGCCTACTCCTACAATGAGCAGTTCTTC
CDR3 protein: CASSMGAAYSYNEQFF

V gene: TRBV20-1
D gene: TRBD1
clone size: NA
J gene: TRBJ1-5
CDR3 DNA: TGCAGTGCTAGAAGACAGGGCCAGGGCAATCAGCCCCAGCATTTT
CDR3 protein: CSARRQGQGNQPQHF